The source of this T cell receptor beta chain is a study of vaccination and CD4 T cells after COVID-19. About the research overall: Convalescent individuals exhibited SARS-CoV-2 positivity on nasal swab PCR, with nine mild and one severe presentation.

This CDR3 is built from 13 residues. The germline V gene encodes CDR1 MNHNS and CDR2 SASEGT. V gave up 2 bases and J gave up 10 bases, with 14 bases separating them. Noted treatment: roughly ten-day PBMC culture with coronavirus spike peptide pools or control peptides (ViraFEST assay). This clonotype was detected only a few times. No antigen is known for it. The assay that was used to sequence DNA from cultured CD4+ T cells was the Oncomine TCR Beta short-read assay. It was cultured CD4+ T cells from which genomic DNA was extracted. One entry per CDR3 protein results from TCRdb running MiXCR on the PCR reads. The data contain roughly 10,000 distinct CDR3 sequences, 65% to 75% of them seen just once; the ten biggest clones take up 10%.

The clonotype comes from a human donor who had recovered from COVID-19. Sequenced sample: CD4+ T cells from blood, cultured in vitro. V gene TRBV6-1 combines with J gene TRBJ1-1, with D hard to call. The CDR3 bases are TGTGCCAGCAGTGAATTGTTGGGGATGCGAGCTTTCTTT. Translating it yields CASSELLGMRAFF.